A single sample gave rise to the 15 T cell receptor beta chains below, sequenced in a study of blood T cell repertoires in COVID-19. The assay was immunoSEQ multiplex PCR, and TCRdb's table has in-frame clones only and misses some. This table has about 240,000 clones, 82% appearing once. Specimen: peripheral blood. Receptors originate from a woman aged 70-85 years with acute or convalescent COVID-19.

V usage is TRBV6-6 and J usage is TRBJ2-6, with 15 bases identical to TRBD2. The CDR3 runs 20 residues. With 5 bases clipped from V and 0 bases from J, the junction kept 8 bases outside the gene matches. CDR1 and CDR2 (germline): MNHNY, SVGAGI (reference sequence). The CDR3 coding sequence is TGTGCCAGCAGTCTTCCGGGACTAGCGGGGGGACCCTCTGGGGCCAACGTCCTGACTTTC. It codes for CASSLPGLAGGPSGANVLTF.

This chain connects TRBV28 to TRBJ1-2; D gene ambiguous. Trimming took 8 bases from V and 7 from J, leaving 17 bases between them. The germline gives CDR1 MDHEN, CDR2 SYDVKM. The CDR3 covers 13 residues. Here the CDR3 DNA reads TGTGCCAGCGTTACCTTGCTGAGTTCTGGCTACACCTTC. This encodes CASVTLLSSGYTF.

Here the CDR3 DNA reads TGTGCCAGCTCACCATCCAGGGGGAAACCAGCTAACTATGGCTACACCTTC. Its protein is CASSPSRGKPANYGYTF. V is TRBV18 and J is TRBJ1-2, with 7 bases lining up with TRBD1. The germline V gene encodes CDR1 KGHSH and CDR2 LQKENI. This CDR3 comprises 17 residues. After removal of 2 bases from V and 0 bases from J, the junction contained 9 bases not matched to a gene.

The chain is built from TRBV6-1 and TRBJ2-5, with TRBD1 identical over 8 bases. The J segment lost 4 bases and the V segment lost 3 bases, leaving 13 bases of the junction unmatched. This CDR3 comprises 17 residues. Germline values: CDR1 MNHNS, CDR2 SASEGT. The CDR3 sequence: CASSDGRTGRLRETQYF. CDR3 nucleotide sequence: TGTGCCAGCAGTGATGGGAGGACAGGGCGTTTGAGAGAGACCCAGTACTTC.

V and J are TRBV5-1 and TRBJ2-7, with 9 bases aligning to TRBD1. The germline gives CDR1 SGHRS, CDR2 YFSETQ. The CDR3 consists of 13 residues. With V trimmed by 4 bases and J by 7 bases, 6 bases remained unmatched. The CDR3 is CASSPDRGSEQYF. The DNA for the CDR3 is TGCGCCAGCAGCCCGGACAGGGGAAGTGAGCAGTACTTC.

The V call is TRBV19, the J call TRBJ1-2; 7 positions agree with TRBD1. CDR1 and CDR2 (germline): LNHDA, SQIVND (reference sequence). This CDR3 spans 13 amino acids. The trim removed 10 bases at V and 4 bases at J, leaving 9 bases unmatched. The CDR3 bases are TGTGCCATCTCCGAGGGGGCGGGCTATGGCTACACCTTC. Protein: CAISEGAGYGYTF.

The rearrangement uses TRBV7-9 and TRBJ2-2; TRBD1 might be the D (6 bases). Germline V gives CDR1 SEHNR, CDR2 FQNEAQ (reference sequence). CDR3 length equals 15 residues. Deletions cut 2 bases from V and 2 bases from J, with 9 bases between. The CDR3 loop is CASSLSGTNTGELFF. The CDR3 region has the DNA TGTGCCAGCAGCTTATCAGGGACAAACACCGGGGAGCTGTTTTTT.

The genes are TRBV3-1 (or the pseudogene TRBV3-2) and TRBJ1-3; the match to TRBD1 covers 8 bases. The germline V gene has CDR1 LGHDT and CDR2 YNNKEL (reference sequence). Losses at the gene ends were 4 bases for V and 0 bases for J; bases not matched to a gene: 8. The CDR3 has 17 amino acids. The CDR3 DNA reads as TGTGCCAGCAGCCGAAGACAGGGGCGACCCTCTGGAAACACCATATATTTT. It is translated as CASSRRQGRPSGNTIYF.

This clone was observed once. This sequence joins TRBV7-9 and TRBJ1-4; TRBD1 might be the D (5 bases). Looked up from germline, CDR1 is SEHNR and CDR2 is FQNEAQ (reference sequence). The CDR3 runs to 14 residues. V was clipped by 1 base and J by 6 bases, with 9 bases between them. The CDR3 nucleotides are TGTGCCAGCAGCTTAGGGCTAGGGGATGAAAAACTGTTTTTT. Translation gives CASSLGLGDEKLFF.

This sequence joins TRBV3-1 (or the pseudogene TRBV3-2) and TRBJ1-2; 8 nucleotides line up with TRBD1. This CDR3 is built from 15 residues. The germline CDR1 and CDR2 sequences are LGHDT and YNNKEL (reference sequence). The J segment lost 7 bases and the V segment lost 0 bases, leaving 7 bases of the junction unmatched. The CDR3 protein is CASSQDWSGGSGYTF. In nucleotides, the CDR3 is TGTGCCAGCAGCCAAGATTGGTCAGGGGGCTCTGGCTACACCTTC.

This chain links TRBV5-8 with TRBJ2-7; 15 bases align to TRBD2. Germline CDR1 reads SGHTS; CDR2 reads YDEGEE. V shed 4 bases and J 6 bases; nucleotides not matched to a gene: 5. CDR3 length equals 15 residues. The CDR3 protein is CASSTGTSGGIEQYF. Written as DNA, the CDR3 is TGTGCCAGCAGCACTGGGACTAGCGGGGGGATCGAGCAGTACTTC.

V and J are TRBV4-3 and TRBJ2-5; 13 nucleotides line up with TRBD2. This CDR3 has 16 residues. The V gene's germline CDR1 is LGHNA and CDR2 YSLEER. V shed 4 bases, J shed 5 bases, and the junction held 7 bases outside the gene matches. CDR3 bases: TGCGCCAGCAGCCTCGGACTAGCGGGGGCCCAGGAGACCCAGTACTTC. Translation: CASSLGLAGAQETQYF.

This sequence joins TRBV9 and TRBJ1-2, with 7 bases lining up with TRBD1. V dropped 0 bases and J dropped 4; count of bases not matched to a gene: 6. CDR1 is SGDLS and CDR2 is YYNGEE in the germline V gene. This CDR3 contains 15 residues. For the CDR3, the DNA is TGTGCCAGCAGCGTAGCCTGGGACAGTCCCTATGGCTACACCTTC. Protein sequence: CASSVAWDSPYGYTF.

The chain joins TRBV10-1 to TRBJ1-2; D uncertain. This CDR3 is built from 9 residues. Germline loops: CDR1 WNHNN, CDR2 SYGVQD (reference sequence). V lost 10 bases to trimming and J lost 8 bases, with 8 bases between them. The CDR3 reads CAIGSGYTF. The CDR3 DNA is TGCGCCATAGGGAGCGGCTACACCTTC.

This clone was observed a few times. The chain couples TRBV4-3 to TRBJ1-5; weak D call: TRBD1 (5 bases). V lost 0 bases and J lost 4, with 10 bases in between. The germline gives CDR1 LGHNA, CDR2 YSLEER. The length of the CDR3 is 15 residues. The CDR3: CASSQDKRGNQPQHF. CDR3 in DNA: TGCGCCAGCAGCCAAGATAAACGGGGGAATCAGCCCCAGCATTTT.